These T cell receptor beta chains were read from a single sample in a study of CD8 T cells in ankylosing spondylitis. TCRdb analysed the 5' RACE reads with MiXCR anew, one entry per CDR3 protein. Of approximately 340,000 distinct CDR3 sequences in the sample, roughly 14% were seen once. Source material: blood, either unsorted or a sorted T cell fraction (not recorded which). The receptors stem from a male donor with ankylosing spondylitis or in good health (not recorded which). The conserved cysteine and the conserved F or W are not part of the CDR3 here.

TRBJ1-1 14 TRBV5-1 ASSLNLGTANTEAF
TRBJ1-4 14 TRBV5-1 ASSLTGAATNEKLF
TRBJ2-3 14 TRBV20-1 SAWGQAIAGSDTQY
TRBJ2-7 12 TRBV4-1 ASSYADRSYEQY
TRBJ1-4 13 TRBV7-9 ASSPSGGANEKLF
TRBJ2-3 15 TRBV7-8 ASSLGTSGGAADTQY
TRBJ1-1 13 TRBV12-3/TRBV12-4 ASSPGDTRATEAF
TRBJ2-3 13 TRBV20-1 SASRFKTSTDTQY
TRBJ1-1 12 TRBV7-2 ASSPQSSTGEAF
TRBJ1-5 12 TRBV5-1 ASSWRQSNQPQH
TRBJ2-1 13 TRBV5-1 ASSLAPGAGSEQF
TRBJ1-2 13 TRBV4-2 ASSQDPGANYGYT
TRBJ1-2 11 TRBV12-3/TRBV12-4 ASSDQGLGGYT
TRBJ1-1 13 TRBV2 ASRPGGGPNTEAF
TRBJ1-5 9 TRBV2 ASRIGLAQH
TRBJ2-5 14 TRBV4-1 ASSQGTGGRWETQY
TRBJ2-1 12 TRBV12-3/TRBV12-4 ASSRRALGNEQF
TRBJ2-5 13 TRBV9 ASSASGGLQETQY
TRBJ2-7 12 TRBV12-3/TRBV12-4 ASSLMTGGYEQY
TRBJ1-2 12 TRBV6-1 ASRSLQGINGYT
TRBJ2-2 12 TRBV5-1 ASESLRGTGELF
TRBJ1-5 10 TRBV20-1 SAGQGRQPQH
TRBJ1-1 11 TRBV27 ASSWSANTEAF
TRBJ2-3 13 TRBV6-2/TRBV6-3 ASNYRDSPTDTQY
TRBJ1-1 10 TRBV20-1 SARGGATEAF
TRBJ1-1 13 TRBV4-2 ASSQITGGDTEAF
TRBJ2-4 12 TRBV7-8 ASSLAGGKNIQY
TRBJ1-1 11 TRBV9 ASSVGVQAEAF
TRBJ2-2 12 TRBV12-3/TRBV12-4 ASSWGTSTGELF
TRBJ1-5 12 TRBV28 ASSETRDLGPQH
TRBJ2-5 12 TRBV6-1 ASSPTSLGETQY
TRBJ1-6 12 TRBV7-9 ASSFTGTASPLH
TRBJ2-3 15 TRBV19 ASRTTSGTGTRDTQY
TRBJ2-6 11 TRBV20-1 SATGGGANVLT
TRBJ1-2 11 TRBV20-1 SGIQGAHYGYT
TRBJ2-1 12 TRBV2 ASMAESSYNEQF
TRBJ2-3 13 TRBV20-1 SARVIDRPTDTQY
TRBJ2-1 12 TRBV7-9 ASDGGKKRNEQF
TRBJ1-3 11 TRBV25-1 ASSRGSGNTIY
TRBJ2-5 12 TRBV20-1 SAASTSEQETQY
TRBJ2-1 17 TRBV5-1 ASSLWAGTSGAGYNEQF
TRBJ2-2 14 TRBV5-1 ASSPLSGRTTGELF